The 25 T cell receptor beta chains presented below share a single source sample, sequenced in a study of blood T cell repertoires in COVID-19. The method was immunoSEQ multiplex PCR; TCRdb's version includes in-frame clones alone and lacks a portion of them. The table lists 200,000 to 250,000 clones, roughly nine tenths of them singletons. The sample comprised PBMCs or T cells enriched from blood (not recorded which). All receptors derive from a young woman in a cohort exposed to, infected with or recovered from COVID-19 (not recorded which).

The CDR3 region has the DNA TGTGCCAGCAGCCGGGACAGCTTTATTGAAGCTTTCTTT. This translates into CASSRDSFIEAFF. The V gene is TRBV5-5, the J gene TRBJ1-1; 7 bases map to TRBD1. The V segment lost 4 bases and the J segment 7 bases; nucleotides outside the gene matches: 7. Germline CDR1 and CDR2: SGHKS and YYEKEE (reference sequence). This CDR3 region has 13 residues.

The chain employs TRBV7-9 and TRBJ1-5; weak D call: TRBD1 (5 bases). Germline V CDR1 and CDR2: SEHNR, FQNEAQ (reference sequence). This CDR3 has 17 amino acids. The V and J ends lost 1 base and 6 bases respectively, with 19 bases between them. CDR3: CASSLELRGRVSQPQHF. The CDR3 DNA is TGTGCCAGCAGCTTAGAGCTGAGAGGCAGGGTCAGTCAGCCCCAGCATTTT.

V is TRBV28 and J is TRBJ2-1, with D perhaps TRBD2 (6 bases). V lost 5 bases and J 4 bases, leaving 15 bases between the germline ends. Germline CDR1 and CDR2: MDHEN and SYDVKM. The CDR3 runs to 15 residues. The CDR3 DNA reads TGTGCCAGCAGTCCACCGGGAGTCAGATACAATGAGCAGTTCTTC. Protein sequence: CASSPPGVRYNEQFF.

The chain is built from TRBV5-1 and TRBJ2-1; D not certain. This CDR3 comprises 13 residues. Trimming removed 3 bases from V and 7 bases from J, with 11 bases in between. Germline lookup yields CDR1 SGHRS and CDR2 YFSETQ. The CDR3 reads CASSSRTRNEQFF. For the CDR3, the DNA is TGCGCCAGCAGCTCACGTACGCGGAATGAGCAGTTCTTC.

The chain combines TRBV7-6 with TRBJ1-1; 10 positions agree with TRBD1. V lost 5 bases and J lost 4; bases outside the gene matches: 13. This CDR3 has 17 amino acids. Germline values: CDR1 SGHVS, CDR2 FNYEAQ. CDR3 amino acids: CASSPSLGTGVVTEAFF. CDR3 DNA: TGTGCCAGCAGCCCCAGTCTAGGGACAGGGGTGGTCACTGAAGCTTTCTTT.

In this sample, this clone turned up a few times. V and J are TRBV19 and TRBJ1-5, with 7 bases matching TRBD1. CDR1 LNHDA and CDR2 SQIVND come from the germline V gene (reference sequence). The CDR3 length is 15 residues. V gave up 7 bases and J gave up 3 bases; unmatched junction bases: 9. Here the CDR3 reads CASTMTGLDNQPQHF. CDR3 nucleotide sequence: TGTGCCAGTACTATGACAGGGCTGGACAATCAGCCCCAGCATTTT.

The gene calls are TRBV29-1 and TRBJ1-5; a weak D match, TRBD1 (6 bases). This CDR3 is built from 15 residues. The germline V and J ends were trimmed by 6 bases and 7 bases, with 22 bases remaining between them. Germline V gene lookup returns CDR1 SQVTM and CDR2 ANQGSEA. The CDR3 bases are TGCAGCGTCACAATCCGAGGGGGGGCGGGACAGCCCCAGCATTTT. This encodes CSVTIRGGAGQPQHF. Supplemented by reference TRBV29-1 and TRBJ1-5, the full variable domain reads SAVISQKPSRDICQRGTSLTIQCQVDSQVTMMFWYRQQPGQSLTLIATANQGSEATYESGFVIDKFPISRPNLTFSTLTVSNMSPEDSSIYLCSVTIRGGAGQPQHFGDGTRLSIL.

CDR3 amino acids: CASRERSNQPQHF. CDR3 nucleotides: TGCGCCAGCAGGGAGAGAAGCAATCAGCCCCAGCATTTT. The V call is TRBV5-1, the J call TRBJ1-5, with D hard to call. CDR1 and CDR2 (germline): SGHRS, YFSETQ. The CDR3 runs 13 residues. V was shortened by 5 bases and J by 1 base, with 7 bases between the two germline ends.

The chain uses TRBV19 and TRBJ2-3; D is perhaps TRBD1 (5 bases). CDR1 LNHDA and CDR2 SQIVND come from the germline V gene (reference sequence). V dropped 0 bases and J dropped 7 bases, with 20 bases sitting between them. The CDR3 has 17 amino acids. For the CDR3, the DNA is TGTGCCAGTAGTATAGATCGTTCGCAGGGATTTGTAAATACGCAGTATTTT. The encoded protein is CASSIDRSQGFVNTQYF.

This clone was recorded only once. The chain has TRBV29-1 and TRBJ2-3; TRBD1 agrees at 8 bases. CDR3 length: 14 amino acids. Germline CDR1 SQVTM, CDR2 ANQGSEA. Trimming removed 7 bases from V and 2 bases from J; junction bases left unmatched: 8. The CDR3 sequence is CSAPGQGNTDTQYF. The CDR3 region has the DNA TGCAGCGCCCCCGGACAGGGAAACACAGATACGCAGTATTTT.

This clone was seen a single time. This chain joins TRBV3-1 (or the pseudogene TRBV3-2) and TRBJ2-1; D call uncertain. Germline V gene data show CDR1 as LGHDT and CDR2 as YNNKEL (reference sequence). The CDR3 spans 15 residues. The V end lost 1 base, the J end lost 0 bases, and 7 bases lay between the germline ends. As DNA, the CDR3 is TGTGCCAGCAGCCAAGTTCGGAGCTCCTACAATGAGCAGTTCTTC. Translating gives CASSQVRSSYNEQFF.

J is TRBJ2-3 and V is TRBV11-3, with a weak D call TRBD1 (5 bases). There are 12 residues in the CDR3. Trimming cost V 4 bases and J 4 bases, with 6 bases left between them. Germline V gene data show CDR1 as SGHNT and CDR2 as YENEEA. The CDR3 DNA reads TGTGCCAGCAGCTCAGGGTCAGATACGCAGTATTTT. Protein sequence: CASSSGSDTQYF.

V and J are TRBV2 and TRBJ2-7; the D gene is possibly TRBD2 (6 bases). Germline CDR1 and CDR2: SNHLY and FYNNEI. V was cut by 5 bases and J by 2 bases, with 16 bases left in between. The length of the CDR3 is 15 residues. CDR3 protein: CASSSGLGGTYEQYF. The CDR3 region has the DNA TGTGCCAGCAGTTCGGGACTGGGTGGGACCTACGAGCAGTACTTC.

This rearrangement joins TRBV14 to TRBJ2-5; D is perhaps TRBD1 (6 bases). The CDR3 sequence is 15 residues long. Germline V gene data show CDR1 as SGHDN and CDR2 as FVKESK. V was pared by 1 base and J by 2 bases, with 11 bases between. In DNA, the CDR3 is TGTGCCAGCAGCCAAGGTGGGACAAAACAAGAGACCCAGTACTTC. This encodes CASSQGGTKQETQYF.

The chain uses TRBV27 and TRBJ1-5; a weak D match, TRBD1 (6 bases). Trimming removed 5 bases from V and 3 bases from J, with 11 bases in between. CDR1 and CDR2 from the germline V gene are MNHEY and SMNVEV (reference sequence). The CDR3 length is 14 residues. The DNA of the CDR3 is TGTGCCAGCAGTGTGACAGGAGACAATCAGCCCCAGCATTTT. It translates to CASSVTGDNQPQHF.

This clone was detected once. CDR3 DNA: TGTGCCAGCAGCTTCAATTTGGCGGGGGGGACGGATACGCAGTATTTT. Its protein product is CASSFNLAGGTDTQYF. This sequence joins TRBV11-2 and TRBJ2-3; 9 bases are a match to TRBD2. With 3 bases clipped from V and 6 bases from J, the junction kept 10 bases outside the gene matches. The CDR3 runs to 16 residues. Germline-derived CDR1 and CDR2 are SGHAT and FQNNGV.

The chain employs TRBV24-1 and TRBJ2-7; the D gene is possibly TRBD2 (6 bases). V shed 5 bases and J shed 3 bases, with 10 bases lying between them. Germline lookup yields CDR1 KGHDR and CDR2 SFDVKD. CDR3 length: 13 amino acids. CDR3 sequence (DNA): TGTGCCACCAGTGTAGCGGATAACTACGAGCAGTACTTC. Amino acid sequence: CATSVADNYEQYF.

V is TRBV5-4 and J is TRBJ2-5; 10 nucleotides agree with TRBD1. This CDR3 is built from 15 residues. V was pared by 4 bases and J by 4 bases, with 7 bases of the junction left unmatched. Germline V gene lookup returns CDR1 SGHNT and CDR2 YYREEE (reference sequence). CDR3 coding DNA: TGTGCCAGCAGCCAACAGACAGGGGGCACAGAGACCCAGTACTTC. Amino acid sequence: CASSQQTGGTETQYF.

The J gene is TRBJ1-1, the V gene TRBV7-6, with 7 bases matching TRBD1. V trimming: 3 bases; J trimming: 0 bases; junction bases outside the gene matches: 7. The CDR3 consists of 16 residues. Germline V gives CDR1 SGHVS, CDR2 FNYEAQ. The CDR3 bases are TGTGCCAGCAGCTTCCTTCAGGGGGAGCTGAACACTGAAGCTTTCTTT. Its protein is CASSFLQGELNTEAFF.

CDR3 sequence (DNA): TGTGCCAGCAGGAGGGACACGCTGAACACTGAAGCTTTCTTT. This codes for CASRRDTLNTEAFF. This sequence joins TRBV6-5 and TRBJ1-1; perhaps TRBD1 as D (6 bases). The CDR3 length is 14 residues. V lost 6 bases, J lost 0 bases, and 11 bases lay in between. Per germline, CDR1 MNHEY and CDR2 SVGAGI.

The V gene is TRBV4-1, the J gene TRBJ2-7, with 11 bases matching TRBD2. The CDR3 has 16 amino acids. Germline values: CDR1 MGHRA, CDR2 YSYEKL. Trimming removed 0 bases from V and 7 bases from J; junction bases left unmatched: 8. CDR3 amino acids: CASSQDGASGRNEQYF. DNA for the CDR3: TGCGCCAGCAGCCAAGATGGGGCTAGCGGGAGGAATGAGCAGTACTTC.

CDR3 sequence reads: CASSRPGTEAFF. The CDR3 coding sequence is TGCGCCAGCAGTCGACCGGGGACTGAAGCTTTCTTT. The chain links TRBV4-1 to TRBJ1-1; D gene unclear. V lost 6 bases to trimming and J lost 5 bases, with 10 bases between them. This CDR3 comprises 12 residues. Germline V gene lookup returns CDR1 MGHRA and CDR2 YSYEKL.

The J gene is TRBJ2-4, the V gene TRBV3-1 (or the pseudogene TRBV3-2), with TRBD2 as a possible D gene (5 bases). V was shortened by 0 bases and J by 8 bases, with 8 bases between the two germline ends. Germline values: CDR1 LGHDT, CDR2 YNNKEL (reference sequence). This CDR3 spans 13 amino acids. CDR3 amino acids: CASSQDRGDIQYF. CDR3 DNA sequence: TGTGCCAGCAGCCAAGATCGGGGAGACATTCAGTACTTC.

This chain joins TRBV5-1 and TRBJ2-7; possibly TRBD1 for D (5 bases). Trimming took off 9 bases at V and 0 bases at J, with 16 bases between the two ends. CDR3 length: 14 amino acids. The germline CDR1 and CDR2 sequences are SGHRS and YFSETQ. In DNA, the CDR3 is TGCGCCACCCCCTGGGGCTCGATCTCCTACGAGCAGTACTTC. Its translation is CATPWGSISYEQYF.

CDR3 loop: CAIRDSNYGYTF. The CDR3 DNA is TGTGCCATCCGGGACAGTAACTATGGCTACACCTTC. The rearrangement uses TRBV10-3 and TRBJ1-2, with 7 nucleotides matching TRBD1. CDR1 and CDR2 (germline): ENHRY, SYGVKD. J was trimmed by 1 base and V by 8 bases; bases with no gene match: 1. The CDR3 length is 12 residues.